One TCR beta chain is described in this entry. No antigen is known for it. No per-base quality is available; no much larger clone lies one base away. The data originate from a study of beta chain features in type 1 diabetes (dated by TCRdb to the late 2010s). General notes on the study: Mean age, gender distribution, total cell number and subset yield did not differ between patients and healthy donors. Whereas all 30 or so donors provided naive and central memory subsets, regulatory and stem cell-like memory subsets were isolated from just 8 patients and about 8 healthy donors. A total of approximately 99,000,000 sorted cells were examined across all samples, and RNA yield correlated strongly with the number of cells per subset. In the study, TCRB repertoires of sorted circulating CD4+ T cell subsets from recently diagnosed type 1 diabetes patients were compared with those of matched healthy donors. The paper's findings and limits, for the study overall: Because cDNA was sequenced instead of genomic DNA, activated cells with high expression could be over-represented, although the groups did not differ in activation or CD3 levels. Shorter templates might have been favored by PCR, but patient and control samples were amplified and corrected together, so both groups would have been affected equally by any skew. The naive, central memory and regulatory TCRB repertoires appeared to resemble one another more closely among patients than among healthy donors. A moderate but significant shortening of TCRB CDR3 length was observed in type 1 diabetes patients in all four CD4+ subsets. Because small numbers of individuals were included in the HLA sub-analyses, any influence of HLA type on TCRB rearrangement was left unresolved. At VDJ recombination sites, patients with type 1 diabetes made fewer insertions and deleted more nucleotides, a pattern implying thymic rearrangement abnormalities.

From each donor, a single peripheral blood sample of around 120 mL on average was drawn into heparinised tubes. Naive, central memory, regulatory and stem cell-like memory CD4+ T cells were sorted on a BD FACSAria II using a panel including CD45RO, CCR7, CD25, CD127, CD95 and CD27. A purity above 95% was achieved for all sorted populations. PBMCs were separated immediately by Lymphoprep density gradient centrifugation and were stained directly, without being cultured. So that batch effects would be minimized, each experiment stained and sorted samples in pairs, pairing one healthy donor with one patient. The entire amount of isolated RNA was reverse transcribed using the High Capacity cDNA Reverse Transcription Kit, so the sequenced TCRB transcripts were expressed ones. Deep immunoSEQ sequencing was applied to naive, central memory and regulatory T cell samples, giving an average of about 3.7 million total reads per sample. Sorted cells were lysed in RLT buffer, and RNA was extracted using DNase-treated RNeasy Micro or Mini kits according to cell number. Each cell subset was processed separately to prevent cross-contamination, with patient and healthy donor samples processed together. TCRB sequences were amplified from cDNA with the immunoSEQ multiplex PCR, producing 87-bp fragments spanning the CDR3 region. The amplicons were sequenced using the Illumina HiSeq platform. The source study handled its data this way. Synthetic template baselines were used to correct PCR bias computationally, reads within Hamming distance 2 were collapsed together, and singletons that could not be merged were discarded. Reads were aligned against IMGT to assign V, D and J genes, CDR3 length and insertions or deletions at six rearrangement sites. Within each subset, clonotype counts were normalized to sorted cell number, and only after that were true diversity and Gini coefficients computed with the tcR R package. The overlap coefficient, calculated on TCRB nucleotide sequences, was used to quantify repertoire sharing. TCRdb provides this immuneACCESS table in a form limited to in-frame rearrangements. Some clones are lacking; in checked studies, under half of them reflect an unresolved V gene, and why the rest are absent is not known. Clonal size and the V and J genes are those of that table, whereas D and trimming came from the DNA. The sample records roughly 130,000 clones, about 15% of which are singletons. 2.3% of the sample is held by the ten biggest clonotypes.

From V the trimming removes 5 bases and from J it removes 2 bases, while the gene matches leave 2 bases of the junction unaccounted for. The CDR3 contains 14 residues, cysteine and phenylalanine counted. Of the read, only the CDR3 DNA is kept; its 42 bases are in frame from base 1. As encoded in the germline V gene, CDR1 is SGHTA while CDR2 is FQGTGA. This receptor was obtained from a man younger than 40 with type 1 diabetes. The sequenced sample consisted of central memory CD4+ T cells from blood. The chain is made from TRBV7-3 and TRBJ2-5; a stretch of 10 junction bases matches TRBD2. The bases read TGTGCCAGCAGCCCGACTAGCGGGCAAGAGACCCAGTACTTC. It encodes CASSPTSGQETQYF.